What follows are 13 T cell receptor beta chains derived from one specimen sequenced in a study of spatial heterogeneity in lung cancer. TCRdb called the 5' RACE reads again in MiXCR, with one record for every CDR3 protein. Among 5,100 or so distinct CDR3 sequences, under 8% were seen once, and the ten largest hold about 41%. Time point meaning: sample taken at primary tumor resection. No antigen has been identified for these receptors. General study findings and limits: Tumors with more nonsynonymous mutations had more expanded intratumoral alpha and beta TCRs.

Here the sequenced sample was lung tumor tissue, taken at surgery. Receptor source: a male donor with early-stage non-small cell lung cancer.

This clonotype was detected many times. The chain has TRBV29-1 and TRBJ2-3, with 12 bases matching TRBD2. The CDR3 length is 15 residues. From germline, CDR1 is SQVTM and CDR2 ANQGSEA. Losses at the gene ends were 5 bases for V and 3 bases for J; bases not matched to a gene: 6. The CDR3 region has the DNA TGCAGCGTTTCGACTAGCGGGAGTGGAACAGATACGCAGTATTTT. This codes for CSVSTSGSGTDTQYF.

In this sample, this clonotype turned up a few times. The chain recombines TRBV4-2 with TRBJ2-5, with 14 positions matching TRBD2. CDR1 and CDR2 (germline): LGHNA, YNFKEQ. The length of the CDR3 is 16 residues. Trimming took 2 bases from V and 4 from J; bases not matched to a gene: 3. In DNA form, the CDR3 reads TGTGCCAGCAGCCAACGACTAGCGGGAGGGTCAGAGACCCAGTACTTC. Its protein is CASSQRLAGGSETQYF.

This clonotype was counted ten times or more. The CDR3 DNA sequence: TGCAGTGCTAGAGCCCCGGACAGTTTGGAAAAACTGTTTTTT. It specifies CSARAPDSLEKLFF. The V call is TRBV20-1, the J call TRBJ1-4; tentative D call: TRBD1 (6 bases). CDR1 is DFQATT, CDR2 SNEGSKA, per germline (reference sequence). This CDR3 has 14 residues. V was shortened by 1 base and J by 8 bases, with 14 bases between the two germline ends.

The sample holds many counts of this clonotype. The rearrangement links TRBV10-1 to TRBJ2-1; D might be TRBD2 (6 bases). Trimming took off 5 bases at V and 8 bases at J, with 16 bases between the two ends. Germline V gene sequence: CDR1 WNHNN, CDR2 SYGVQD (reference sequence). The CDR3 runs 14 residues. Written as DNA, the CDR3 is TGCGCCAGCAGTATGACTAGGCTAGACGATGAGCAGTTCTTC. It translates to CASSMTRLDDEQFF.

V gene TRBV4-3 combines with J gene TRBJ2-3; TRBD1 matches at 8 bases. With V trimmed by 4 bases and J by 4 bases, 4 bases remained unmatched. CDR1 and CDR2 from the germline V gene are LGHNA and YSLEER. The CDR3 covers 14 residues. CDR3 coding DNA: TGCGCCAGCAGCCCTCAGGGGGCTGCAGATACGCAGTATTTT. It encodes CASSPQGAADTQYF.

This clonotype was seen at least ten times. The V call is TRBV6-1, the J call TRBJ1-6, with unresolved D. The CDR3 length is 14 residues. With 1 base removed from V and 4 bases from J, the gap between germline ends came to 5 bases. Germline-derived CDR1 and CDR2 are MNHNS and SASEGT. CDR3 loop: CASSEDGYNSPLHF. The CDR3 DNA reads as TGTGCCAGCAGTGAAGATGGGTATAATTCACCCCTCCACTTT.

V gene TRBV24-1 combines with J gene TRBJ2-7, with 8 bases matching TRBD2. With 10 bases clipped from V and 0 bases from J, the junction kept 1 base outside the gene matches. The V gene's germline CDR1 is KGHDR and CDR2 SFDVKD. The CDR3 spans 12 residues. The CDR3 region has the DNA TGTGCCACAAGCGGGAGCTCCTACGAGCAGTACTTC. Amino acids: CATSGSSYEQYF.

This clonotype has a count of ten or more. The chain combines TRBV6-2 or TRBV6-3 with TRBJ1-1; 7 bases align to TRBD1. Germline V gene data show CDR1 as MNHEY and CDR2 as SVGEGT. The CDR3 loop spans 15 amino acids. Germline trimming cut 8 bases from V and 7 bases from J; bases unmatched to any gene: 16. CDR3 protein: CASYPRGGASGEAFF. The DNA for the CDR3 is TGTGCCAGCTACCCCCGAGGGGGCGCCTCCGGTGAAGCTTTCTTT.

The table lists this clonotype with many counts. DNA of the CDR3: TGCGCCAGCAGTTTGGTTTTTTTTTCGTTCGGCTCCTATAATTCACCCCTCCACTTT. This gives the protein CASSLVFFSFGSYNSPLHF. The chain combines TRBV23-1 with TRBJ1-6; D not resolved. TRBV23-1 is an ORF, with its function uncertain. The CDR3 sequence is 19 residues long. V lost 5 bases to trimming and J lost 0 bases, with 20 bases between them.

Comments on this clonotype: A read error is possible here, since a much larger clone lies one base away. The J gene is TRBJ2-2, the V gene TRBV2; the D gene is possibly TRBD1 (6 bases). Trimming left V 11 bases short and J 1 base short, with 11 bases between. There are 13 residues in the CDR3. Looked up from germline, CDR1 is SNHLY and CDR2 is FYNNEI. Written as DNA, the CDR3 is TGTGCCGGACAGTCGGGGAACACCGGGGAGCTGTTTTTT. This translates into CAGQSGNTGELFF.

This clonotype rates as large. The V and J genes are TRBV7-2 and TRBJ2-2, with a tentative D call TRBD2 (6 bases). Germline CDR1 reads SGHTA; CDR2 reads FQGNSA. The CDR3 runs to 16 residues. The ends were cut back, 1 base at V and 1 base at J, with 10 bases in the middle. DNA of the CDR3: TGTGCCAGCAGCTTAGTTCCAGCGGGGAACACCGGGGAGCTGTTTTTT. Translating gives CASSLVPAGNTGELFF.

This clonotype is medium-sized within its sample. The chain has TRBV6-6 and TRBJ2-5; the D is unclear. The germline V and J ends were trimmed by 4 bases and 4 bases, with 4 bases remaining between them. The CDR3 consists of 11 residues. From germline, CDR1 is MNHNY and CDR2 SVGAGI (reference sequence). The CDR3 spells CASSFRETQYF. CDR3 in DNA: TGTGCCAGCAGTTTTCGAGAGACCCAGTACTTC.

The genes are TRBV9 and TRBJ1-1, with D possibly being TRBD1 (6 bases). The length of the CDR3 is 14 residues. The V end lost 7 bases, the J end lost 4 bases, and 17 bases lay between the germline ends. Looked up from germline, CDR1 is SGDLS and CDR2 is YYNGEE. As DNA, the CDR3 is TGTGCCAGCTCCACTGCACAGGGTGCCACTGAAGCTTTCTTT. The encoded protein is CASSTAQGATEAFF.